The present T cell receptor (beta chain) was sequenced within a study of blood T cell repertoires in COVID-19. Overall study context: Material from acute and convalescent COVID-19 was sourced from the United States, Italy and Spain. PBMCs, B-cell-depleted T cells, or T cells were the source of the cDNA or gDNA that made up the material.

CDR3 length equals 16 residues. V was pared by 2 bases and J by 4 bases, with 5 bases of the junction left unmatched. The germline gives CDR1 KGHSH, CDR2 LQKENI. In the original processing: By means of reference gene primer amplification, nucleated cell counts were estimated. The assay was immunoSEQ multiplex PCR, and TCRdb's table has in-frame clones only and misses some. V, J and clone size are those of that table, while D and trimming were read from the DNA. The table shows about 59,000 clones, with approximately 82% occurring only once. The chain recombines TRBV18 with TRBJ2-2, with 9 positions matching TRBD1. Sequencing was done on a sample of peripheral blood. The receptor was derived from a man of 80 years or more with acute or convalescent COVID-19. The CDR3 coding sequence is TGTGCCAGCTCACCAGGACAGGGGAGCCTCACCGGGGAGCTGTTTTTT. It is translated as CASSPGQGSLTGELFF.